This T cell receptor (beta chain) was captured by sequencing in a study of T cells after yellow fever vaccination. Each CDR3 protein is one row after TCRdb ran MiXCR on the 5' RACE reads. Among 200,000 to 300,000 distinct CDR3 sequences listed, less than 9% were seen once. Between the trimmed V and J ends, which lost 0 bases and 6 bases, there was a span of 18 bases. CDR1 and CDR2 (germline): LGHNA, YSLEER. The CDR3 consists of 17 residues. This clonotype was detected many times. This clonotype originated in a man aged 30 to 39 who received the YFV17D yellow fever vaccine. The sequences come from CD4+ T cells sorted from PBMCs, collected 15 days after the yellow fever booster vaccination. The chain combines TRBV4-3 with TRBJ2-1, with D maybe TRBD1 (6 bases). Written as DNA, the CDR3 is TGCGCCAGCAGCCAAGATCCCCAGACAGGAATAGGCAATGAGCAGTTCTTC. This gives the protein CASSQDPQTGIGNEQFF.